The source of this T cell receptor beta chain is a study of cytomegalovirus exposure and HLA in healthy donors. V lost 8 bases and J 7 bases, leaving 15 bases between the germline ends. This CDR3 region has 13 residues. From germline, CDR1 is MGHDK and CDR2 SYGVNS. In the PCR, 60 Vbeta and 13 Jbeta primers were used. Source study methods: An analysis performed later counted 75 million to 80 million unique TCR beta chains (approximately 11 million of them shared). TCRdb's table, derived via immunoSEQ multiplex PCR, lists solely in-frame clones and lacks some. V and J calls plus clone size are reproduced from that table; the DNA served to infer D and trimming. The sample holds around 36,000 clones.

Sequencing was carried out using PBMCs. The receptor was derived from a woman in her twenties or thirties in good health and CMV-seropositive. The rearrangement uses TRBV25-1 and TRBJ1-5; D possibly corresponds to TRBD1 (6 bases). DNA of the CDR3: TGTGCCAGCCGAGCGGGGGCAGGGCAGCCCCAGCATTTT. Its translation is CASRAGAGQPQHF.